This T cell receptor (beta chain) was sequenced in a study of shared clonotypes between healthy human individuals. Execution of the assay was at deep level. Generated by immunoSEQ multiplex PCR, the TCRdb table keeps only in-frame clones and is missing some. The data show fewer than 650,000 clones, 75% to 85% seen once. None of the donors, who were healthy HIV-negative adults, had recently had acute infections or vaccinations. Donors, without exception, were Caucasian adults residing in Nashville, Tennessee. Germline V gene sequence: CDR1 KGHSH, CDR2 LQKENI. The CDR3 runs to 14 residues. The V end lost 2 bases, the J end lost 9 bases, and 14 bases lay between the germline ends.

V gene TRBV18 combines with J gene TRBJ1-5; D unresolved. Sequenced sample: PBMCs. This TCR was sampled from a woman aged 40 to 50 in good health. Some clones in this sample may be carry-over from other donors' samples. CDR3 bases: TGTGCCAGCTCACCATCGACCCAATCGGGGCCCCAGCATTTT. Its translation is CASSPSTQSGPQHF. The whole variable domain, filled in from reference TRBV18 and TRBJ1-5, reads NAGVMQNPRHLVRRRGQEARLRCSPMKGHSHVYWYRQLPEEGLKFMVYLQKENIIDESGMPKERFSAEFPKEGPSILRIQQVVRGDSAAYFCASSPSTQSGPQHFGDGTRLSIL.